This TCR beta chain was recorded in a study of blood T cell repertoires in COVID-19. Clones were read by immunoSEQ multiplex PCR, and TCRdb kept only the in-frame ones, dropping some. The table has around 330,000 clones, about nine tenths seen once. The CDR3 is made up of 19 amino acids. Germline trimming cut 4 bases from V and 4 bases from J; bases unmatched to any gene: 19. The source of this sequence is a woman in her thirties or forties who had recovered from COVID-19. The specimen sequenced was PBMCs or T cells enriched from blood (not recorded which). V gene TRBV23-1 combines with J gene TRBJ1-1, with 9 nucleotides matching TRBD1. TRBV23-1 is an ORF, and what it does is uncertain. CDR3 in DNA: TGCGCCAGCAGTCTACCACCCAGGGACAGGGACGGTGGAGGCACTGAAGCTTTCTTT. Translation: CASSLPPRDRDGGGTEAFF.